What follows are 18 T cell receptor beta chains derived from one specimen sequenced in a study of beta chain features in type 1 diabetes (dated 2018 in TCRdb). The library was prepared using the immunoSEQ multiplex PCR assay. The High Capacity cDNA Reverse Transcription Kit was used to reverse transcribe all of the isolated RNA, meaning that expressed TCRB transcripts were what got sequenced. TCRdb obtained this table from immuneACCESS and retained in-frame rearrangements with V and J assigned. These tables miss some clones; where compared with another copy, unresolved V genes account for less than half of the shortfall, and the remainder is unexplained. In this sample the table shows about 270,000 clones, 13% to 15% of which occur a single time. Clones ranked in the top ten supply approximately 0.024% of the sample. What was sequenced was naive CD4+ T cells from blood. This sample's cell subset or site label indicates: true naive CD4+ T cells. The receptors derive from a woman in her 40s in good health.

In its sample, this clone was seen a few times. This chain uses TRBV6-5 with TRBJ2-7, with 11 bases lining up with TRBD2. The germline CDR1 and CDR2 sequences are MNHEY and SVGAGI. J gave up 6 bases and V 5 bases, and 9 bases lay outside the gene matches. CDR3 length: 15 amino acids. CDR3 amino acids: CASSPKLAGALEQYF. Written as DNA, the CDR3 is TGTGCCAGCAGTCCGAAACTAGCGGGGGCCCTCGAGCAGTACTTC.

The gene calls are TRBV6-5 and TRBJ1-1, with 8 bases matching TRBD1. V dropped 4 bases and J dropped 4; count of bases not matched to a gene: 5. The germline V gene encodes CDR1 MNHEY and CDR2 SVGAGI. The length of the CDR3 is 14 residues. In DNA form, the CDR3 reads TGTGCCAGCAGTTGGCCAGGGGGCTCCACTGAAGCTTTCTTT. Protein product: CASSWPGGSTEAFF.

This chain links TRBV6-1 with TRBJ2-3, with TRBD1 as a possible D gene (5 bases). Trimming shortened V by 3 bases and J by 5 bases, and 15 bases separated the two germline ends. Looked up from germline, CDR1 is MNHNS and CDR2 is SASEGT. This CDR3 comprises 15 residues. The CDR3, as DNA: TGTGCCAGCAGTGATGGGTACAGGCCCCGAGATACGCAGTATTTT. Amino acids: CASSDGYRPRDTQYF.

In this sample, this clone turned up a few times. The chain has TRBV4-2 and TRBJ1-5, with 9 bases fitting TRBD1. The germline gives CDR1 LGHNA, CDR2 YNFKEQ. The V and J ends lost 4 bases and 0 bases, in that order; junction bases with no gene match: 10. CDR3 length equals 18 residues. Written as DNA, the CDR3 is TGTGCCAGCAGCCCCAGCGGGACAGGGACTTCTAGCAATCAGCCCCAGCATTTT. Its protein product is CASSPSGTGTSSNQPQHF.

The V call is TRBV6-4, the J call TRBJ2-5; D perhaps matches TRBD1 (5 bases). This CDR3 comprises 18 residues. V was shortened by 9 bases and J by 1 base, with 27 bases between the two germline ends. Germline CDR1 reads MRHNA; CDR2 reads SNTAGT. The CDR3 sequence: CASSKGPVGRRLQETQYF. The DNA of the CDR3 is TGTGCCAGTAGCAAGGGGCCAGTTGGAAGACGCCTCCAAGAGACCCAGTACTTC.

CDR3 loop: CASSGGTALTEAFF. In DNA form, the CDR3 reads TGTGCCAGTAGTGGGGGGACAGCTCTCACTGAAGCTTTCTTT. This sequence joins TRBV19 and TRBJ1-1; 7 nucleotides agree with TRBD1. Germline CDR1 reads LNHDA; CDR2 reads SQIVND (reference sequence). Trimming at V came to 5 bases and at J to 4 bases, leaving 7 bases not matched to a gene. This CDR3 region has 14 residues.

The chain joins TRBV6-1 to TRBJ1-1; D not resolved. Germline lookup yields CDR1 MNHNS and CDR2 SASEGT. V was pared by 5 bases and J by 4 bases, with 11 bases between. CDR3 length: 13 residues. DNA for the CDR3: TGTGCCAGCAGTACTGTCAGAGGCACTGAAGCTTTCTTT. Its translation: CASSTVRGTEAFF.

Only a few counts were recorded for this clone. V and J are TRBV14 and TRBJ2-3; 8 bases are shared with TRBD2. J lost 3 bases, V lost 6 bases, and 2 bases had no gene match. This CDR3 region has 13 residues. Germline loops: CDR1 SGHDN, CDR2 FVKESK. The CDR3 loop reads CASRIAGTDTQYF. The CDR3 DNA reads as TGTGCCAGCAGAATAGCGGGGACAGATACGCAGTATTTT.

This chain links TRBV9 with TRBJ1-2; 7 nucleotides line up with TRBD1. The CDR3 extends over 15 amino acids. Per germline, CDR1 SGDLS and CDR2 YYNGEE. V lost 4 bases to trimming and J lost 3 bases; unmatched junction nucleotides: 9. The DNA of the CDR3 is TGTGCCAGCAGCCTACGACAGGGAGGCGACTATGGCTACACCTTC. Amino acids: CASSLRQGGDYGYTF.

The V call is TRBV15, the J call TRBJ2-5, with a tentative D call TRBD1 (6 bases). Germline assignment: CDR1 LNHNV and CDR2 YYDKDF (reference sequence). Trimming took 1 base from V and 5 from J, leaving 11 bases between them. The CDR3 is 14 amino acids. The CDR3 protein is CATSRGGQGETQYF. The CDR3 DNA is TGTGCCACCAGCAGAGGGGGGCAGGGCGAGACCCAGTACTTC.

This clone was counted only a few times. The rearrangement links TRBV2 to TRBJ2-2; 7 bases fit TRBD1. Germline V lookup: CDR1 SNHLY, CDR2 FYNNEI. The junction had 4 bases not matched to a gene; V was cut back by 6 bases and J by 6 bases. The CDR3 has 13 residues. CDR3 loop: CASSSRGPGELFF. The CDR3 DNA follows: TGTGCCAGCAGCTCGAGGGGGCCCGGGGAGCTGTTTTTT.

The chain links TRBV14 to TRBJ1-3; D perhaps matches TRBD1 (6 bases). The germline CDR1 and CDR2 sequences are SGHDN and FVKESK. The length of the CDR3 is 16 residues. V was trimmed by 4 bases and J by 2 bases, leaving 15 bases between them. The CDR3 sequence: CASSRGGPRTGNTIYF. The CDR3, as DNA: TGTGCCAGCAGCCGCGGGGGGCCCCGAACTGGAAACACCATATATTTT.

This clone has more than one count but fewer than ten. The genes are TRBV7-2 and TRBJ2-1, with 11 nucleotides matching TRBD2. CDR1 is SGHTA, CDR2 FQGNSA, per germline. This CDR3 has 15 amino acids. Trimming at V came to 1 base and at J to 9 bases, leaving 5 bases not matched to a gene. CDR3 DNA sequence: TGTGCCAGCAGCTTAGAACTAGCGGGGGTAGGTGAGCAGTTCTTC. Residues: CASSLELAGVGEQFF.

The CDR3 DNA follows: TGTGCCATCAGTGAAATCGGAGACTATGGCTACACCTTC. Amino acid sequence: CAISEIGDYGYTF. This chain uses TRBV10-3 with TRBJ1-2; D not resolved. This CDR3 contains 13 residues. Trimming shortened V by 3 bases and J by 3 bases, and 8 bases separated the two germline ends. From germline, CDR1 is ENHRY and CDR2 SYGVKD.

This clone came up a few times. This chain links TRBV5-1 with TRBJ2-5, with D possibly matching TRBD2 (6 bases). The CDR3 is 14 amino acids. The V end lost 5 bases, the J end lost 1 base, and 12 bases lay between the germline ends. CDR1 is SGHRS and CDR2 is YFSETQ in the germline V gene. Written as DNA, the CDR3 is TGCGCCAGCAGGGAAGGGACTGCCCAAGAGACCCAGTACTTC. This codes for CASREGTAQETQYF.

This clone was observed a few times. The chain links TRBV28 to TRBJ2-2; 8 nucleotides match TRBD1. The CDR3 sequence is 15 residues long. V gave up 6 bases and J gave up 0 bases; unmatched junction bases: 3. From germline, CDR1 is MDHEN and CDR2 SYDVKM. The CDR3 coding sequence is TGTGCCAGCAGCTCGGGACAGGCGAACACCGGGGAGCTGTTTTTT. Amino acids: CASSSGQANTGELFF.

This clone was seen only a few times. The V and J genes are TRBV6-5 and TRBJ1-1, with a possible D match to TRBD1 (5 bases). The germline CDR1 and CDR2 sequences are MNHEY and SVGAGI. The CDR3 length is 15 residues. V was pared by 0 bases and J by 1 base, with 9 bases between. This CDR3 reads CASSYSAGPNTEAFF. The CDR3 DNA follows: TGTGCCAGCAGTTACTCGGCAGGGCCGAACACTGAAGCTTTCTTT.

J is TRBJ1-2 and V is TRBV2; weak D call: TRBD1 (6 bases). V was shortened by 6 bases and J by 4 bases, with 18 bases between the two germline ends. This CDR3 is 15 amino acids long. CDR1 and CDR2 from the germline V gene are SNHLY and FYNNEI. This CDR3 is CASSQEWVRGYGYTF. The CDR3 DNA is TGTGCCAGCAGCCAAGAGTGGGTCAGGGGCTATGGCTACACCTTC.